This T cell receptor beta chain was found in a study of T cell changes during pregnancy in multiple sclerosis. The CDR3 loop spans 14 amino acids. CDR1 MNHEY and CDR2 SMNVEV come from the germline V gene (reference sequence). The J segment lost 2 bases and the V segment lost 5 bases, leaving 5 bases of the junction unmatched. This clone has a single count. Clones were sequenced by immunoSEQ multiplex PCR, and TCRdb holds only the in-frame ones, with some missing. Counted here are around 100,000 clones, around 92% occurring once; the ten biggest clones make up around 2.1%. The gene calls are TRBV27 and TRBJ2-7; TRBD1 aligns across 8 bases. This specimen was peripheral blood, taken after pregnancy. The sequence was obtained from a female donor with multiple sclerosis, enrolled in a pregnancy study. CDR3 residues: CASSIRTGTYEQYF. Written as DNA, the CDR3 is TGTGCCAGCAGTATCCGGACAGGGACCTACGAGCAGTACTTC.